The following is a T cell receptor (beta chain) sequence with its context. The CDR3 is 18 amino acids. The germline V gene encodes CDR1 MGHRA and CDR2 YSYEKL. V trimming: 1 base; J trimming: 1 base; junction bases outside the gene matches: 9. This sample was included in a study of blood T cell repertoires in COVID-19. About the research overall: Sites in the United States, Italy and Spain provided acute and convalescent COVID-19 samples.

TCRdb's table, derived via immunoSEQ multiplex PCR, lists solely in-frame clones and lacks some. The table has about 68,000 clones, just over 90% seen once. The sequence was collected from a man aged 45-60 years with COVID-19, enrolled during active disease. The V and J genes are TRBV4-1 and TRBJ2-2; 7 nucleotides match TRBD2. Sequencing used peripheral blood. CDR3 protein: CASSQGTRFGRNTGELFF. The CDR3 bases are TGCGCCAGCAGCCAAGGGACTAGATTTGGAAGGAACACCGGGGAGCTGTTTTTT.